These T cell receptor beta chains were read from a single sample in a study of cytomegalovirus exposure and HLA in healthy donors. Assay: immunoSEQ multiplex PCR; the TCRdb copy retains only in-frame clones and omits some. The sample has approximately 110,000 clones, 65% to 80% seen once; the top ten hold more than 3%. The specimen was PBMCs. These receptors all stem from a woman aged 40 to 50 in good health and CMV-seronegative. Each CDR3 is given with its conserved first and last residue. Not every row has a clone size; where given, it reads once, few, many or a size class.

J | V | size | CDR3
TRBJ2-7 | TRBV28 | . | CASLTGGARGYEQYF
TRBJ1-4 | TRBV7-9 | . | CASSLSQGGEKLFF
TRBJ1-1 | TRBV4-1 | . | CASSRLAGVTEAFF
TRBJ2-3 | TRBV7-9 | few | CASSFRPDRIPDTQYF
TRBJ2-1 | TRBV6-5 | once | CASSTGTETYNEQFF
TRBJ2-5 | TRBV30 | . | CAWGRLRAGLRETQYF
TRBJ2-1 | TRBV10-1 | . | CASSESRTGKEQFF
TRBJ1-5 | TRBV6-9 | . | CAGQGRGSNQPQHF
TRBJ2-7 | TRBV28 | . | CASSLLPGGPRYEQYF
TRBJ1-5 | TRBV5-6 | . | CASSLGAGGNNQPQHF
TRBJ2-3 | TRBV19 | . | CASSDPTSGVWDGTDTQYF
TRBJ1-5 | TRBV27 | . | CASSLDSPHQPQHF
TRBJ1-1 | TRBV19 | . | CASSISSQAYTEAFF
TRBJ2-7 | TRBV10-3 | once | CATWGPSTQKGQYF
TRBJ2-7 | TRBV11-2 | . | CASSLEPGDYEQYF
TRBJ2-7 | TRBV7-7 | . | CASSFGVGNRECYEQYF
TRBJ1-2 | TRBV28 | few | CALRSSQTYGYTF
TRBJ2-1 | TRBV30 | once | CAWSLLQGASDEQFF
TRBJ1-2 | TRBV7-8 | few | CASSLDADGYTF
TRBJ2-3 | TRBV7-9 | . | CASSLGAGRDTQYF
TRBJ2-4 | TRBV18 | . | CASSPFPGGAKNIQYF